The TCR beta chain described here comes from a study of T cells in Graves' hyperthyroidism and ophthalmopathy. This CDR3 region has 15 residues. Per germline, CDR1 MDHEN and CDR2 SYDVKM. The trim removed 4 bases at V and 2 bases at J, leaving 6 bases unmatched. The CDR3 regions of TCR beta were amplified from RNA transcripts. When the TCR CDR3 underwent first-round RT-PCR, the HTBI primer set was used. TCRdb reprocessed the multiplex PCR reads with MiXCR, giving one entry per CDR3 protein. The sample holds about 360,000 distinct CDR3 sequences, roughly 13% seen once. There are many counts of this clonotype.

The receptor was derived from a man younger than 45 with Graves' hyperthyroidism that later progressed to Graves' ophthalmopathy. The source material was blood. This chain connects TRBV28 to TRBJ2-7; 9 bases line up with TRBD1. The CDR3 DNA reads as TGTGCCAGCAGTTCCCCCGGGACAGGGACCTACGAGCAGTACTTC. Its translation: CASSSPGTGTYEQYF.